The rows below give T cell receptor beta chains drawn from one sample of a study of cytomegalovirus exposure and HLA in healthy donors. Libraries were prepared by immunoSEQ multiplex PCR; TCRdb keeps only in-frame clonotypes and omits some of them. This sample carries under 200,000 clones, roughly 77% of them seen once, and the ten largest clones take approximately 0.4%. Sequenced input: PBMCs. The receptors shown here come from a male donor in good health and CMV-seropositive. Both conserved end residues are part of each CDR3. A D gene is named only where the DNA matches it firmly. Clone size, where shown, is once, few, many, or a class for clones that have expanded.

j_call	v_call	d_call	clone_size	cdr3_nt	cdr3_aa
TRBJ2-2	TRBV9	TRBD2	NA	TGTGCCAGCAGCGTCAGTGGACTAGCGGTTATTGGGGAGCTGTTTTTT	CASSVSGLAVIGELFF
TRBJ1-3	TRBV7-6	TRBD1	NA	TGTGCCAGCAGCTTACTCGTTTCGAGACAGGGGGTTTCAGGCTCTGGAAACACCATATATTTT	CASSLLVSRQGVSGSGNTIYF
TRBJ2-7	TRBV5-4	TRBD1	NA	TGTGCCAGCAGCTTTGGACAGGGGTACTACGAGCAGTACTTC	CASSFGQGYYEQYF
TRBJ2-7	TRBV7-2	NA	NA	TGTGCCAGCAGCTGGTCAGCGGAGTCCTACGAGCAGTACTTC	CASSWSAESYEQYF
TRBJ2-3	TRBV12-5	TRBD2	once	TGTGCTAGTGGGAAGGGACTAGCGGAGCTCACAGATACGCAGTATTTT	CASGKGLAELTDTQYF
TRBJ1-6	TRBV6-6	NA	NA	TGTGCCAGCAGTAACTCGGGGTTTGGGGGGTTTACCCTCCACTTT	CASSNSGFGGFTLHF
TRBJ2-1	TRBV18	NA	NA	TGTGCCAGCTCACGCATGGCGCGAGACAGTGAGCAGTTCTTC	CASSRMARDSEQFF
TRBJ2-1	TRBV7-9	TRBD2	NA	TGTGCCAGCAGTTCAGTCCTAGCGGTCTACAATGAGCAGTTCTTC	CASSSVLAVYNEQFF
TRBJ1-6	TRBV7-9	NA	NA	TGTGCCAGCAGCTCTCTAGGGGACTCCTATAATTCACCCCTCCACTTT	CASSSLGDSYNSPLHF
TRBJ1-5	TRBV4-1	NA	NA	TGCGCCAGCAGCCAAGCAGGGGCATATCAGCCCCAGCATTTT	CASSQAGAYQPQHF
TRBJ2-1	TRBV7-3	TRBD1	NA	TGTGCCAGCAGCCCAAGACAGGGGGCATCCAATGAGCAGTTCTTC	CASSPRQGASNEQFF
TRBJ2-6	TRBV29-1	NA	NA	TGCAGCGTGAGAGCCGGGAGCTCTGGGGCCAACGTCCTGACTTTC	CSVRAGSSGANVLTF
TRBJ1-1	TRBV6-1	TRBD1	few	TGTGCCAGCAGTAGGACAGGGGTTGAGGGCGCTTTCTTT	CASSRTGVEGAFF
TRBJ1-1	TRBV7-3	TRBD1	NA	TGTGCCAGCAGCTCAAGGACAGGGGGCAACACTGAAGCTTTCTTT	CASSSRTGGNTEAFF
TRBJ2-5	TRBV29-1	NA	NA	TGCAGCGTTGCTTCCGACTCGGAGACCCAGTACTTC	CSVASDSETQYF
TRBJ2-7	TRBV7-2	NA	NA	TGTGCCAGCAGCTTAAGGACAGCCTCCTACGAGCAGTACTTC	CASSLRTASYEQYF
TRBJ1-2	TRBV6-1	NA	NA	TGTGCCAGCAGTCGGCGCGGGGGGGACATCTATGGCTACACCTTC	CASSRRGGDIYGYTF
TRBJ2-1	TRBV7-6	TRBD1	NA	TGTGCCAGCAGCTTCTCCCCCCAGGGGGCTCAGAATGAGCAGTTCTTC	CASSFSPQGAQNEQFF
TRBJ2-1	TRBV29-1	NA	NA	TGCAGCGTTGAAGTGGGGGCGGTCTACAATGAGCAGTTCTTC	CSVEVGAVYNEQFF
TRBJ1-6	TRBV6-5	TRBD1	NA	TGCGCCAGCAGGACAGGACAGGGTTATAATTCACCCCTCCACTTT	CASRTGQGYNSPLHF
TRBJ1-2	TRBV27	NA	NA	TGTGCCAGCAGTTTCGGAGGGGAAGACTATGGCTACACCTTC	CASSFGGEDYGYTF
TRBJ1-4	TRBV4-1	TRBD1	NA	TGCGCCAGCAGCCTCAACCCGGGACAGACTAATGAAAAACTGTTTTTT	CASSLNPGQTNEKLFF
TRBJ1-1	TRBV5-6	NA	few	TGTGCCAGCAGCTGGTGGAGGGTGAACACTGAAGCTTTCTTT	CASSWWRVNTEAFF
TRBJ1-1	TRBV29-1	NA	few	TGCAGCGTCCATACACAGGGTTTTAGCACTGAAGCTTTCTTT	CSVHTQGFSTEAFF
TRBJ2-4	TRBV28	NA	NA	TGTGCCAGCAGTTCCTCCTCGACCCGCCTCGCGCAGCGCATTCAGTACTTC	CASSSSSTRLAQRIQYF
TRBJ1-2	TRBV30	TRBD1	NA	TGTGCCTGGAGTGCTTTACCGGGACAGGGGAAACTCTATGGCTACACCTTC	CAWSALPGQGKLYGYTF
TRBJ2-2	TRBV12-5	NA	NA	TGTGCTAGTGGTTCCCTAAGAGGGGGCGGGGAGCTGTTTTTT	CASGSLRGGGELFF
TRBJ2-7	TRBV7-2	NA	NA	TGTGCCAGCAGCCTTAGGGGCGCCTACGAGCAGTACTTC	CASSLRGAYEQYF
TRBJ2-2	TRBV2	TRBD2	NA	TGTGCCAGCAGTGAACAAACGGGAGGAGGGACCGGGGAGCTGTTTTTT	CASSEQTGGGTGELFF
TRBJ1-5	TRBV6-6	NA	NA	TGTGCCAGCAATAAACAGGCAATTAGCTATCAGCCCCAGCATTTT	CASNKQAISYQPQHF
TRBJ1-5	TRBV28	NA	once	TGTGCCAGCATTCTAGGGGAGGGGATCAGCAATCAGCCCCAGCATTTT	CASILGEGISNQPQHF
TRBJ2-1	TRBV19	NA	NA	TGTGCCAGTAGTATAGGGGACTTGACAGGGTATAAGCAGTTCTTC	CASSIGDLTGYKQFF
TRBJ1-1	TRBV6-4	NA	NA	TGTGCCAGCCGAACGGGGGGCGCGGGGACTGAAGCTTTCTTT	CASRTGGAGTEAFF
TRBJ2-7	TRBV19	TRBD1	few	TGTGCCAGTCAACGACAGGGGCAGAGCTCCTACGAGCAGTACTTC	CASQRQGQSSYEQYF
TRBJ2-5	TRBV27	NA	NA	TGTGCCAGCAGTTTAGGGGCGGGGGCGGAGACCCAGTACTTC	CASSLGAGAETQYF
TRBJ2-3	TRBV23-1	NA	NA	TGCGCCAGCAGTCAATCTGGCCGGGAAGATACGCAGTATTTT	CASSQSGREDTQYF
TRBJ1-5	TRBV28	TRBD1	NA	TGTGCCAGCAAAACGGGACAGGGGAGCAATCAGCCCCAGCATTTT	CASKTGQGSNQPQHF
TRBJ1-4	TRBV7-9	NA	few	TGTGCCAGCAGCCTCGGTCCAGGGCTCGCTGAAAAACTGTTTTTT	CASSLGPGLAEKLFF
TRBJ1-2	TRBV6-5	NA	NA	TGTGCCAGCAGTGCACCGGGACTGAACTATGGCTACACCTTC	CASSAPGLNYGYTF
TRBJ1-1	TRBV25-1	NA	NA	TGTGCCAGTCGGGAGGGGGAATGGGAAACTGAAGCTTTCTTT	CASREGEWETEAFF
TRBJ2-7	TRBV27	NA	NA	TGTGCCAGCAGTTTGGCGGTCCCCTACGAGCAGTACTTC	CASSLAVPYEQYF
TRBJ1-2	TRBV19	NA	NA	TGTGCCAGTAGTGGCTCACACTATGGCTACACCTTC	CASSGSHYGYTF
TRBJ2-3	TRBV13	TRBD2	NA	TGTGCCAGCAGCTTAAGCGGGAGGTCCACAGATACGCAGTATTTT	CASSLSGRSTDTQYF